Listed here is a single T cell receptor (beta chain). The antigen remains unidentified. Some clones are missing from TCRdb's copy, which holds only in-frame ones; the method was immunoSEQ multiplex PCR. The table includes 300,000 to 400,000 clones, 73% detected once. The entry originates in a study of shared clonotypes between healthy human individuals. Study-wide results and limits: It was observed that roughly 5.4% of naive CD4 clonotypes were shared across several donors. It was the few donors that limited the genetic and exposure-history diversity represented.

This TCR was sampled from a man aged 30 to 45 in good health. The source material was memory CD4+ T cells sorted from blood. Sample subset: CD45RA-negative fraction.

CDR3 coding DNA: TGTGCCAGCAGCCAAGATCCGGCGCCCAATGAGCAGTTCTTC. This translates into CASSQDPAPNEQFF. The chain links TRBV4-2 to TRBJ2-1; D gene uncertain. The CDR3 loop spans 14 amino acids. CDR1 is LGHNA, CDR2 YNFKEQ, per germline. V was clipped by 0 bases and J by 6 bases, with 9 bases between them.